The present T cell receptor beta chain was sequenced within a study of CD8+ T cells in alopecia areata (dated by TCRdb to the late 2010s). Notes on the research overall: Treated patients were enrolled in an open-label pilot trial of oral tofacitinib at 5 to 10 mg twice daily for moderate-to-severe alopecia areata. Patients stayed on tofacitinib for 6 to 18 months and then had 6 months of follow-up off drug so that delayed response and recurrence could be assessed. Disease severity in treated patients was measured with the SALT score, which quantifies the percentage of affected scalp surface area. In both human patients and the C3H/HeJ mouse model, the study applied high-throughput TCRbeta sequencing to look at T cell clonal expansion in alopecia areata. On the human side, TCRbeta sequencing was run on scalp tissue and on sorted CD4+ and CD8+ peripheral blood T cells from healthy controls and from alopecia areata patients with either patchy or totalis/universalis disease. Biopsies were taken from tofacitinib-treated patients at baseline and again at 4 and 24 weeks into treatment, and several of those patients also had a later scalp biopsy. Clonality in the scalp was compared among normal scalp (n=4), patchy alopecia areata scalp (n=8), and alopecia totalis/universalis scalp (n=8). The RNA source kit depended on sample type: the PAXgene miRNA kit for fixed scalp, the miRNeasy kit for PBMCs, and the RNeasy kit for mouse skin. Amplification of TCRbeta CDR3 regions was done by immunoSEQ multiplex PCR using 35 Vbeta forward primers and 13 Jbeta reverse primers.

Concerning this clone itself: The antigen it recognizes is unknown. No much larger clone is present one base from it, and per-base qualities are unavailable.

Here is what the overall study found, with its caveats: Many expanded lesional clones persisted in scalp and blood during tofacitinib treatment, which may partly explain relapse after stopping treatment. Shared TCR sequences between patients were less evident than in mice, which may be partly attributable to HLA diversity in the patient population. Higher clonality and more expanded CD8+ clones were observed in lesional scalp than in normal scalp, particularly in alopecia totalis/universalis, a finding suggestive of antigenic drive. Because the treated cohort was small and had just a single nonresponder, larger studies are needed to establish links between baseline CD8+ expansion and response. Resident alphabeta T cells in normal human skin are also sequenced, complicating scalp TCR repertoire analysis, unlike mouse skin dominated by gammadelta T cells. Scalp clonality and the number of expanded CD8+ clones among the top 100 scalp clones were significantly decreased by tofacitinib.

The cysteine opens and the phenylalanine closes a CDR3 of 15 amino acids. Of all the DNA, just the CDR3 is kept, 45 bases in frame from base 1. Trimming removed 1 base from V and 7 bases from J; the gene matches leave 1 base unexplained. CDR1 and CDR2 (SGHAT, FQNNGV) derive from the germline V gene. Sample time point, as interpreted from the label and publication: more than three weeks on oral tofacitinib. Per the publication, the treatment or condition label means: oral pan-JAK inhibitor, 5-10 mg twice daily. Peripheral blood and lesional scalp punch biopsies were obtained from patients with alopecia areata. After PBMCs were isolated by density centrifugation and stained for CD3, CD4 and CD8, a FACSAria was used to sort CD4+ and CD8+ T cells. Libraries came from the immunoSEQ multiplex PCR assay. RNA was extracted from all samples and reverse transcribed into cDNA as template for TCR sequencing. SuperScript III was used to make first-strand cDNA, primed with a 2:1 mix of oligo-dT and random hexamers. A synthetic immune receptor repertoire was used to measure amplification bias, and any remaining bias was corrected computationally. In the authors' own workflow: Raw reads were preprocessed to remove errors, and CDR3 was defined by IMGT conventions from the conserved cysteine to phenylalanine. Clonality was computed by normalizing Shannon entropy by log2 of the number of productive unique TCRs and subtracting the result from 1. CD4 or CD8 identity of scalp clones was inferred by cross-referencing scalp TCRbeta sequences with sorted blood CD4 and CD8 repertoires. TCRdb provides this immuneACCESS table in a form limited to in-frame rearrangements. Some clones are lacking; in checked studies, under half of them reflect an unresolved V gene, and why the rest are absent is not known. V and J calls and clone size are copied from that table; D and trimming were computed from the DNA. This sample lists more than 130,000 clones; roughly 82% were detected once. The ten most abundant clones make up about 25% of the sample.

The sample here was CD8+ T cells sorted from blood, taken at week 4, from a patient treated with tofacitinib. This receptor was identified in a human donor with alopecia areata. In this chain, TRBV11-2 is recombined with TRBJ2-1, with 13 bases in between that match TRBD2. The nucleotides are TGTGCCAGCAGCTTAGGACTAGCGGGGGGAAATGAGCAGTTCTTC. Its product reads: CASSLGLAGGNEQFF.